One sample yielded the 3 T cell receptor beta chains listed below, sequenced in a study of cytomegalovirus exposure and HLA in healthy donors. The PCR had 60 Vbeta and 13 Jbeta primers. Assay: immunoSEQ multiplex PCR; the TCRdb copy retains only in-frame clones and omits some. Here the sample spans some 54,000 clones, 80% being singletons. Input material: PBMCs. Receptors were obtained from a male donor in good health and CMV-seronegative.

The J gene is TRBJ1-2, the V gene TRBV19; D uncertain. Germline V gene sequence: CDR1 LNHDA, CDR2 SQIVND (reference sequence). The CDR3 runs 17 residues. V was trimmed by 2 bases and J by 2 bases, leaving 18 bases between them. The CDR3 bases are TGTGCCAGTAGTATAAGGCCCGGCGGACTGATGAACTATGGCTACACCTTC. Its translation is CASSIRPGGLMNYGYTF.

This chain joins TRBV6-1 and TRBJ1-3; 7 bases agree with TRBD1. Per the germline V gene, CDR1 is MNHNS and CDR2 is SASEGT. J was trimmed by 0 bases and V by 2 bases; bases with no gene match: 4. This CDR3 comprises 16 residues. The chain's CDR3 is CASSERTGHSGNTIYF. CDR3 in DNA: TGTGCCAGCAGTGAAAGGACAGGTCACTCTGGAAACACCATATATTTT.

The chain is built from TRBV11-2 and TRBJ1-4, with TRBD1 as a possible D gene (5 bases). The germline gives CDR1 SGHAT, CDR2 FQNNGV. With 5 bases removed from V and 8 bases from J, the gap between germline ends came to 24 bases. The CDR3 is made up of 17 amino acids. CDR3 DNA sequence: TGTGCCAGCAGCCCCACTCGGGGGATGGAGGTGGGGGAAAAACTGTTTTTT. Its translation: CASSPTRGMEVGEKLFF.